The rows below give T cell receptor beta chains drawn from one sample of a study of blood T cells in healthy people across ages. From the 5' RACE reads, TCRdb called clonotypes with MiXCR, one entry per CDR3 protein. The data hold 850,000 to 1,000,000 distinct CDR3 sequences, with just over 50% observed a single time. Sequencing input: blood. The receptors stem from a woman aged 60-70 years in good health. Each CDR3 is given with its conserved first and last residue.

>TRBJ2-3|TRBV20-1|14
CSASGGRVTDTQYF
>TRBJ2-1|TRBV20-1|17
CSASSRPRTPDYNEQFF
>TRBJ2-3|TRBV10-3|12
CAIAWDTDTQYF
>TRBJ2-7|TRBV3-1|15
CAGSEGGQGAYEQYF
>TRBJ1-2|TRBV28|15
CASSLLLGASYGYTF
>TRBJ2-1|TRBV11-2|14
CASSPDPQYNEQFF
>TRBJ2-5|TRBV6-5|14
CASSSPAGPGTQYF
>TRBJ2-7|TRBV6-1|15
CASSDRDRGTYEQYF
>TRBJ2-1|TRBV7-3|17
CASSPGVAGGPYNEQFF
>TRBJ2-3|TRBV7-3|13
CASSTRKGDTQYF
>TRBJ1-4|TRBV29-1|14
CSVAPGATNEKLFF
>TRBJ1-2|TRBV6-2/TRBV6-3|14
CASSYRTVNYGYTF
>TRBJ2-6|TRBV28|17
CASSPWGGEIGANVLTF
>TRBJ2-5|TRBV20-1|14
CSARNRVGGETQYF
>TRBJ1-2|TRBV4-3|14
CASSRSTGANGYTF
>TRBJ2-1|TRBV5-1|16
CASSLIVASGRNEQFF
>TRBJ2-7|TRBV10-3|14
CAIGGPLLTYEQYF
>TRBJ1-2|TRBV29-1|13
CSVVRQGADGYTF
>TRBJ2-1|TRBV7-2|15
CASNIGGGRYNEQFF
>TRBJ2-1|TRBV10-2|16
CATNSPLAGGFNEQFF
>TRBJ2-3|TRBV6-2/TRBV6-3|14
CASRTSGSSDTRYF
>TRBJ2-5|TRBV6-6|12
CASCRDPGTQYF
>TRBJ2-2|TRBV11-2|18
CASSPRPTYEQYFGELFF
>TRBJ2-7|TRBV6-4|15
CASSEGTSGIYEQYF
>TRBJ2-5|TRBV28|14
CASVLSLAYETQYF
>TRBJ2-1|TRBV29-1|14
CSAYRHVSYNEQFF
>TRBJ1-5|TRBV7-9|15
CASSPWTGGPQPQHF
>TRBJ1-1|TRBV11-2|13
CASSSPRNTEAFF
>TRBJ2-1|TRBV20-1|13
CSASEGGYNEQFF
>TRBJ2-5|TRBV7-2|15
CASSLVSGRYNEQYF
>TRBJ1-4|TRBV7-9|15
CASRHLRGSNEKLFF
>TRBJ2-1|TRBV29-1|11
CSVEVPNEQFF
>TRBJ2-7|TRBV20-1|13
CSAGDRHPYEQYF
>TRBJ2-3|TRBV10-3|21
CAISDPGTSGRAMENTDTQYF
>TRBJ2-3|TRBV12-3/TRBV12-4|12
CASRVSGDAQYF
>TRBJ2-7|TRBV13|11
CASSYQEAQYF
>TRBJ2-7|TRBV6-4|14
CASSAGRVIYEQYF
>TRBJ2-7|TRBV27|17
CASSLISDLRGPYEQYF
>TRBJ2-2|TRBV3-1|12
CASSGVTGELFF
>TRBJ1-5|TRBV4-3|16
CASSQVSGRGEQPQHF
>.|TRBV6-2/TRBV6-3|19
CASSPWGGAGGPRNNEQYF
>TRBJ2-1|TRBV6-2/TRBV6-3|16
CASLARVQGSYNEQFF
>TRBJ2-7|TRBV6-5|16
CASRLGPHGSRYEQYF
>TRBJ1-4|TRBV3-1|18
CASSQDRMTRDRPEKLFF
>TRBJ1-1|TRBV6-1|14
CASSEAGGFTEAFF